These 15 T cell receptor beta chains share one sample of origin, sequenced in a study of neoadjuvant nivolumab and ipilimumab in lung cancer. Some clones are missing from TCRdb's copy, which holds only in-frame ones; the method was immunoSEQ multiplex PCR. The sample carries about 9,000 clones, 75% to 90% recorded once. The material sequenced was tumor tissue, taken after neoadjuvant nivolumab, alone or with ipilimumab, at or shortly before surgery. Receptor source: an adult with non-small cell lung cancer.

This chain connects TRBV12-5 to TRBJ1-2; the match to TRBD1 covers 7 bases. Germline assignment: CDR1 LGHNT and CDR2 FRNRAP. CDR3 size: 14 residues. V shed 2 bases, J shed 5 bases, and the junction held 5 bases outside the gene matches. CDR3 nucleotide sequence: TGTGCTAGTGGTTTGTCAGGGGGAGGATATGGCTACACCTTC. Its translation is CASGLSGGGYGYTF.

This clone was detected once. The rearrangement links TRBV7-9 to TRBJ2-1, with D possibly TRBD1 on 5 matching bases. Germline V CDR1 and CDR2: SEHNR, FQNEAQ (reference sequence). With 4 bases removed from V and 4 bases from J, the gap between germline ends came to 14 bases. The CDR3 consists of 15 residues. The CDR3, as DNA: TGTGCCAGCAGCTCAAAGGGGTCGGAGTACAATGAGCAGTTCTTC. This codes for CASSSKGSEYNEQFF.

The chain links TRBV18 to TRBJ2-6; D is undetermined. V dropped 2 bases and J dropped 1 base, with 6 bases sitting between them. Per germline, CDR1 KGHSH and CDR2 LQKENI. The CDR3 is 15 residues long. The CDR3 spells CASSPGWSGANVLTF. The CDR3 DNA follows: TGTGCCAGCTCACCAGGTTGGTCTGGGGCCAACGTCCTGACTTTC.

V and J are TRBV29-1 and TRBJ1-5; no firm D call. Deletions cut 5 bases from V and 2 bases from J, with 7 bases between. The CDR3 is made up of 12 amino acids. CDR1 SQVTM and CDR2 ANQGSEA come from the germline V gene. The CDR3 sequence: CSVSSGNQPQHF. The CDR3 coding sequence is TGCAGCGTTTCAAGCGGCAATCAGCCCCAGCATTTT.

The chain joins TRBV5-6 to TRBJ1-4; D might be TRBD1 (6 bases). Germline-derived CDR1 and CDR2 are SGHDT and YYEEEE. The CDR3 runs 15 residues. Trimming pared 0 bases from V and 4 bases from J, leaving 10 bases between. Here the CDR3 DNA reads TGTGCCAGCAGCTTGGGGACAGCGGTTAATGAAAAACTGTTTTTT. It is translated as CASSLGTAVNEKLFF.

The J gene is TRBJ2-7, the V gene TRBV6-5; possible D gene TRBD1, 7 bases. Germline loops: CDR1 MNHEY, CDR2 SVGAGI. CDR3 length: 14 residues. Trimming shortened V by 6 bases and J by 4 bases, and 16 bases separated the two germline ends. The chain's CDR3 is CASSRGTVGYEQYF. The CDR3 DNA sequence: TGTGCCAGCAGCCGCGGGACAGTAGGATACGAGCAGTACTTC.

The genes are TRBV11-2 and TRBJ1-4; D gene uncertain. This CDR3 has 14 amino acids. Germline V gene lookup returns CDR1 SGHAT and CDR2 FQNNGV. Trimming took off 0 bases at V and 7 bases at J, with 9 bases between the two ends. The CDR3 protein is CASSLEIVGEKLFF. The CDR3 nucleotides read TGTGCCAGCAGCTTAGAGATAGTAGGTGAAAAACTGTTTTTT.

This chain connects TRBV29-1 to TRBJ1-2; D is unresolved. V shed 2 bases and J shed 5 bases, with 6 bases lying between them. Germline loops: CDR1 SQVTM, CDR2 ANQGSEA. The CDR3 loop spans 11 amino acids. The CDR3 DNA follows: TGCAGCGTTGAAAGGCAGTATGGCTACACCTTC. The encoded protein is CSVERQYGYTF.

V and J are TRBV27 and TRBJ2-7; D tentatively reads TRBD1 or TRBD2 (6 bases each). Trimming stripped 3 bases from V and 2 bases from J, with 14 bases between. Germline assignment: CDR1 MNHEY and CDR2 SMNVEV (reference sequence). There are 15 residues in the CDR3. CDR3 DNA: TGTGCCAGCAGTTTGGGGAAGGGGGAGGCCTACGAGCAGTACTTC. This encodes CASSLGKGEAYEQYF.

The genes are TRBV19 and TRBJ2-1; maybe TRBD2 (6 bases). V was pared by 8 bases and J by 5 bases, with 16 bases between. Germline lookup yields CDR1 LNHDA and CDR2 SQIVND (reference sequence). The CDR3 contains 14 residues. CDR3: CASAMGGPDNEQFF. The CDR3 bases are TGTGCCAGTGCCATGGGGGGACCCGACAATGAGCAGTTCTTC.

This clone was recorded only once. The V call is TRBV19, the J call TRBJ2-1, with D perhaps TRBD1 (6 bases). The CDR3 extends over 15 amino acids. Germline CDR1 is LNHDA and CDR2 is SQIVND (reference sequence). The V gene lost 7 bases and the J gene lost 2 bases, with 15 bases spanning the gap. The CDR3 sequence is CASTLTGRTYNEQFF. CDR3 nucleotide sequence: TGTGCCAGTACATTAACAGGGCGAACCTACAATGAGCAGTTCTTC.

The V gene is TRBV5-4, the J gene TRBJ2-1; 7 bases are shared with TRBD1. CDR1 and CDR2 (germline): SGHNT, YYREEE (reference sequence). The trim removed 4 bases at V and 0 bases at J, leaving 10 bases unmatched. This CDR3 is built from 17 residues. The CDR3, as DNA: TGTGCCAGCAGCCGGGACAGCCAAATTAGCTCCTACAATGAGCAGTTCTTC. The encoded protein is CASSRDSQISSYNEQFF.

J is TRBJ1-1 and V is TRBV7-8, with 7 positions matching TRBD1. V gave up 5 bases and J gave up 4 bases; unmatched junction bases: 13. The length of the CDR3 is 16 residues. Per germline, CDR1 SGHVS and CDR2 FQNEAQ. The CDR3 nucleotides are TGTGCCAGCAGCCCTCCCTTTACAGGGGTAAGCACTGAAGCTTTCTTT. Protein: CASSPPFTGVSTEAFF.

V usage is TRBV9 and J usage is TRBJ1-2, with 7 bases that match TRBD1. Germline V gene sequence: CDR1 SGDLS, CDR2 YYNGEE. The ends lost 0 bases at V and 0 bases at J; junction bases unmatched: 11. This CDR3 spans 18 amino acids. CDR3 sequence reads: CASSVEVGRGASNYGYTF. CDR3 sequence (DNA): TGTGCCAGCAGCGTAGAGGTTGGCAGGGGGGCCTCTAACTATGGCTACACCTTC.

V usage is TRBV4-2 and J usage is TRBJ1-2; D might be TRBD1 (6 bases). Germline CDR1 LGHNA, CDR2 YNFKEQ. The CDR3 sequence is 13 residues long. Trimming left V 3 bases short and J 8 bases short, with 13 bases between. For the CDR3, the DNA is TGTGCCAGCAGCCAGGGGGGCACTCGGGGCTACACCTTC. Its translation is CASSQGGTRGYTF.